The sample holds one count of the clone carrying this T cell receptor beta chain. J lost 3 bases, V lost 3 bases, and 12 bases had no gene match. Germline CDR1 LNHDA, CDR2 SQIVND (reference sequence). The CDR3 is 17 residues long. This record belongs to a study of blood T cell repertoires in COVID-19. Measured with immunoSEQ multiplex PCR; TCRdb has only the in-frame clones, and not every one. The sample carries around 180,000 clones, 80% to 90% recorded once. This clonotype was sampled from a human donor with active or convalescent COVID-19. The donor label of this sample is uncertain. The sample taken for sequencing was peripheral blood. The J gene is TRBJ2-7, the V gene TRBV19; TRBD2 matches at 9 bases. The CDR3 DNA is TGTGCCAGTAGTATGAGACTAGCGGAAGTGGGCCTCTACGAGCAGTACTTC. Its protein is CASSMRLAEVGLYEQYF.